This T cell receptor beta chain is from a study of tissue T cells after allogeneic stem cell transplantation. Some clones are missing from TCRdb's copy, which holds only in-frame ones; the method was immunoSEQ multiplex PCR. The repertoire holds tens of thousands of clones, with 72% as singletons. Between the trimmed V and J ends, which lost 6 bases and 0 bases, there was a span of 14 bases. Germline V lookup: CDR1 MSHET, CDR2 SYDVDS. The CDR3 is 15 amino acids. General study results and limits: Anatomically similar tissues had similar TCR repertoires within each patient.

On this clone itself: Its antigen is not known. Germline and genes: mouse. The missing CDR3 end, 1 residue past where the read stops, is filled in from the germline J gene.

This rearrangement joins TRBV29 to TRBJ1-2; D possibly corresponds to TRBD1 (6 bases). The receptor comes from a female BALB/c mouse in good health. Strain MHC haplotype: H2-d. The sequenced sample consisted of spleen. The DNA read from the CDR3 is TGTGCTAGCAGCCCGCTGGGACACGCAAACTCCGACTACACC. Its translation: CASSPLGHANSDYT. The complete CDR3 reads CASSPLGHANSDYTF.